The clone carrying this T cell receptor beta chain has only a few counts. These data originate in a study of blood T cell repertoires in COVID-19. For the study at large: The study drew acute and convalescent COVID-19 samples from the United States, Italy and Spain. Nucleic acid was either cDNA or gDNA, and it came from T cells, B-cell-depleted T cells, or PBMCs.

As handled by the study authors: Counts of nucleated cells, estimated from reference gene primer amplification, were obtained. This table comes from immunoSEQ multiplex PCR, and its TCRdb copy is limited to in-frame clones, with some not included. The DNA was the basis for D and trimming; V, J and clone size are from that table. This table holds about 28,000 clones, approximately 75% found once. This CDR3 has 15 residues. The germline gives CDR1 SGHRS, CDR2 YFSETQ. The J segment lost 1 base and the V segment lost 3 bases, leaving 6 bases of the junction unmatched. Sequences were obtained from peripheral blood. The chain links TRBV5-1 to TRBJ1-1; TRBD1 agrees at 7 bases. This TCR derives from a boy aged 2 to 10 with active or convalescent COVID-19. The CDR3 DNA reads TGCGCCAGCAGCTGGGGACAGTATGCGAACACTGAAGCTTTCTTT. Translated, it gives CASSWGQYANTEAFF.